This paragraph reports one TCR beta chain. This record comes from a study of shared T cell receptors in the human thymus. This CDR3 has 16 amino acids. J gave up 2 bases and V 2 bases, and 6 bases lay outside the gene matches. In germline, CDR1 is SGHNT, CDR2 YYREEE (reference sequence). Method: immunoSEQ multiplex PCR; TCRdb's copy keeps in-frame clones and lacks some. The sample comprises 630,000 or so clones, roughly 86% of which are singletons, and approximately 0.0097% rests with the top ten. This sample was also put to use in a study of human thymus T cells. Turning to that study: Repertoires from thymus and blood appeared to show biased V and J gene usage.

The sample was thymocytes. The rearrangement links TRBV5-4 to TRBJ2-4; 8 bases are a match to TRBD2. The clonotype originates from a boy in the first two years of life with a congenital heart defect. The CDR3 nucleotides read TGTGCCAGCAGCTTACTGGAGCGGGGGACCAAAAACATTCAGTACTTC. Translated, it gives CASSLLERGTKNIQYF.